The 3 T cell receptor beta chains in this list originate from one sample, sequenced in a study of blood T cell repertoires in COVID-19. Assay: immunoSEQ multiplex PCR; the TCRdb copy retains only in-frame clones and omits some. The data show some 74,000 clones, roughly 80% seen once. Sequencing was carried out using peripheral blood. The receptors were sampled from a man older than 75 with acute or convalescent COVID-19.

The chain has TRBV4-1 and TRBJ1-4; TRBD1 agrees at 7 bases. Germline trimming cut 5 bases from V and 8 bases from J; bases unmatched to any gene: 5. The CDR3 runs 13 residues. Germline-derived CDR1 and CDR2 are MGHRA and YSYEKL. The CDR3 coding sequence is TGCGCCAGCAGCAACCGACAGGGAGAAAAACTGTTTTTT. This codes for CASSNRQGEKLFF.

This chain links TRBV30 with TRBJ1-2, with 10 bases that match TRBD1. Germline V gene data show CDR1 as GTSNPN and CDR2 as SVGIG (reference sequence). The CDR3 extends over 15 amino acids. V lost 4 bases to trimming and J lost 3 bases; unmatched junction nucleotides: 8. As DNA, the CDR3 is TGTGCCTGGACTAGGACAGGGGGGCAGGACTATGGCTACACCTTC. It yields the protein CAWTRTGGQDYGYTF.

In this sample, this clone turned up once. The CDR3 region is CASTEQGDTIYF. CDR3 nucleotide sequence: TGCGCCAGCACCGAGCAAGGGGACACCATATATTTT. The chain is built from TRBV23-1 and TRBJ1-3; tentative D call: TRBD1 (5 bases). TRBV23-1 is an open reading frame, and its role is uncertain. The CDR3 is 12 amino acids. With 7 bases removed from V and 8 bases from J, the gap between germline ends came to 12 bases.